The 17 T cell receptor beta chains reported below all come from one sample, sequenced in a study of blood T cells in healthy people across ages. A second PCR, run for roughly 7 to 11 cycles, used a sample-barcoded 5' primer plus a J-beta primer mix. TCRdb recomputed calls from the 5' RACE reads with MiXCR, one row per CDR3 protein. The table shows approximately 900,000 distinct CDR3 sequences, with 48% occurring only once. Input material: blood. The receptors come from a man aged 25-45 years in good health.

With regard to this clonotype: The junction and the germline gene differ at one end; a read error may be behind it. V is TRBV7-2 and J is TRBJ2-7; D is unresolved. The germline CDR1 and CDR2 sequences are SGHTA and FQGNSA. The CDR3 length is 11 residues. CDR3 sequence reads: CASSLFYGQYF. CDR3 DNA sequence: TGTGCCAGCAGCTTATTCTACGGGCAGTACTTC. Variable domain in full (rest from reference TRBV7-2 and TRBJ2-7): GAGVSQSPSNKVTEKGKDVELRCDPISGHTALYWYRQSLGQGLEFLIYFQGNSAPDKSGLPSDRFSAERTGGSVSTLTIQRTQQEDSAVYLCASSLFYGQYFGPGTRLTVT.

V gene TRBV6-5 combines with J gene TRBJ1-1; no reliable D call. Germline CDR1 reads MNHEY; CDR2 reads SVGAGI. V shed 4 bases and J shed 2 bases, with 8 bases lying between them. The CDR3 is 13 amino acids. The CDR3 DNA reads TGTGCCAGCAGTTCAGTGTTAAACACTGAAGCTTTCTTT. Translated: CASSSVLNTEAFF.

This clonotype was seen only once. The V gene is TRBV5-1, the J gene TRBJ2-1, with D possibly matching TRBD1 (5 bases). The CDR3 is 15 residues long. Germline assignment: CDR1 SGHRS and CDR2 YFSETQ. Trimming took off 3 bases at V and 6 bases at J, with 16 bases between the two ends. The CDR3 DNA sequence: TGCGCCAGCAGCTCCCCTGATCAGGGTGGCAATGAGCAGTTCTTC. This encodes CASSSPDQGGNEQFF.

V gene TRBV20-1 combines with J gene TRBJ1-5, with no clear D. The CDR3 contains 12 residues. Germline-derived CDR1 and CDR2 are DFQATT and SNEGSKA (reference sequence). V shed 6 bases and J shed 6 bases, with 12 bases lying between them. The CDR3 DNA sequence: TGCAGTGCAAAGATACAGACTCAGCCCCAGCATTTT. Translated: CSAKIQTQPQHF.

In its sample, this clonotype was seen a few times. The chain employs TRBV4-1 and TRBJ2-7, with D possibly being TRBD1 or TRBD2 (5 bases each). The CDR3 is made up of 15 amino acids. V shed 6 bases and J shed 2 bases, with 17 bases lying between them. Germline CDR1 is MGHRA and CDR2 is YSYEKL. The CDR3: CASREERGNPYEQYF. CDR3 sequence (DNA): TGCGCCAGCAGGGAAGAGAGGGGAAATCCCTACGAGCAGTACTTC.

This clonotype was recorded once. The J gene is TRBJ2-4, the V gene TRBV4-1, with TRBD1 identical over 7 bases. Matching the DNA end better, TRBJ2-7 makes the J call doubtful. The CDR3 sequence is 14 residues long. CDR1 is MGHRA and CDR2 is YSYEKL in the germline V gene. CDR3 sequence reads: CASSQGQQPYEQYF. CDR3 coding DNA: TGCGCCAGCAGCCAGGGACAGCAGCCCTACGAGCAGTACTTC.

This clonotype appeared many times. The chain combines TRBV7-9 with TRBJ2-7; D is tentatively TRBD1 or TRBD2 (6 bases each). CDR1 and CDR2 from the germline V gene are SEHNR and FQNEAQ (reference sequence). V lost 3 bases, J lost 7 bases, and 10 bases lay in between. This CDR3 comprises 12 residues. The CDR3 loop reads CASSFTGTEQYF. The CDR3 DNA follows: TGTGCCAGCAGCTTCACAGGGACTGAGCAGTACTTC. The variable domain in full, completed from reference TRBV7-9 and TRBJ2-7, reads DTGVSQNPRHKITKRGQNVTFRCDPISEHNRLYWYRQTLGQGPEFLTYFQNEAQLEKSRLLSDRFSAERPKGSFSTLEIQRTEQGDSAMYLCASSFTGTEQYFGPGTRLTVT.

The CDR3 nucleotides are TGTGCCAGCAGCCAAGCCGGCAGGGAGGCCTATGGCTACACCTTC. This sequence encodes CASSQAGREAYGYTF. V usage is TRBV4-2 and J usage is TRBJ1-2, with a tentative D call TRBD1 (5 bases). Germline V lookup: CDR1 LGHNA, CDR2 YNFKEQ. The CDR3 extends over 15 amino acids. Between the trimmed V and J ends, which lost 1 base and 4 bases, there was a span of 13 bases.

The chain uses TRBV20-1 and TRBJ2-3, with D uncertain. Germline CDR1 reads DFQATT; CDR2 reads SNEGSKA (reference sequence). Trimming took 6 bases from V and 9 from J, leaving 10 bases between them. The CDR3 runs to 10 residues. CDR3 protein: CSAPPITQYF. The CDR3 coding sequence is TGCAGTGCCCCCCCGATAACGCAGTATTTT.

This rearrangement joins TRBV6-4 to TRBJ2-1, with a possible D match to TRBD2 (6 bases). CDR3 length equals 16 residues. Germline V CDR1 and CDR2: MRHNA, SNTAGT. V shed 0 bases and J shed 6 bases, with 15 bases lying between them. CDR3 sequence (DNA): TGTGCCAGCAGTGACTCCGGGGGAAGTACCGCCAATGAGCAGTTCTTC. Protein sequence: CASSDSGGSTANEQFF.

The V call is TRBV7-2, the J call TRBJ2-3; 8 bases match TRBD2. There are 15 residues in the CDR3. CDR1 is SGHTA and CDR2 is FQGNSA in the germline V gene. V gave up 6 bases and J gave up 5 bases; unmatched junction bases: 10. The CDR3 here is CASRPGGGLRDTQYF. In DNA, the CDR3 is TGTGCCAGCAGACCCGGGGGGGGACTTCGAGATACGCAGTATTTT. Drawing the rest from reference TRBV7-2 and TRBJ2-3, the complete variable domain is GAGVSQSPSNKVTEKGKDVELRCDPISGHTALYWYRQSLGQGLEFLIYFQGNSAPDKSGLPSDRFSAERTGGSVSTLTIQRTQQEDSAVYLCASRPGGGLRDTQYFGPGTRLTVL.

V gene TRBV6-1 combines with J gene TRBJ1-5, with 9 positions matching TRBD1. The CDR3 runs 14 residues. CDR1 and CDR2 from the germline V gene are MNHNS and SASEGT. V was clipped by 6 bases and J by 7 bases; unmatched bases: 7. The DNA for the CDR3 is TGTGCCAGCAGGCGGGACAGGGTCGGCCAGCCCCAGCATTTT. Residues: CASRRDRVGQPQHF.

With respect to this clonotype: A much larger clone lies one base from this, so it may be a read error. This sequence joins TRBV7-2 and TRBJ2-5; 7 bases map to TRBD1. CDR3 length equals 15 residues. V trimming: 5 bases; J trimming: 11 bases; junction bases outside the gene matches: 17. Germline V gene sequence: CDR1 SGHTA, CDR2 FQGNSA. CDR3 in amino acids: CASSNPGQIYNEQYF. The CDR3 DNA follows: TGTGCCAGCAGCAACCCGGGACAGATCTACAATGAGCAGTACTTC.

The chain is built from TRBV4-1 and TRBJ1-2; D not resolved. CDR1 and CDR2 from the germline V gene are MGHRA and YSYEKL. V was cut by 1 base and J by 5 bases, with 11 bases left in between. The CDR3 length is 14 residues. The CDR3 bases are TGCGCCAGCAGCCAAGTGGGCACACGGTATGGCTACACCTTC. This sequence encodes CASSQVGTRYGYTF.

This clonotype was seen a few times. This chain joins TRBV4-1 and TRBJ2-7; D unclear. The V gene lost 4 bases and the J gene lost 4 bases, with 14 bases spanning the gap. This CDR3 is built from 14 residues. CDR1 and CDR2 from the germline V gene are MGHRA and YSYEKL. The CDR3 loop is CASSRESLGYEQYF. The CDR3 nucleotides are TGCGCCAGCAGCCGAGAATCCCTCGGATACGAGCAGTACTTC.

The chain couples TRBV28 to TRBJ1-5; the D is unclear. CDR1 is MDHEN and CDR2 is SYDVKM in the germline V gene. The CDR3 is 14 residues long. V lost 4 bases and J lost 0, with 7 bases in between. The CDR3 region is CASSYQISNQPQHF. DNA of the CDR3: TGTGCCAGCAGTTACCAGATTAGCAATCAGCCCCAGCATTTT.

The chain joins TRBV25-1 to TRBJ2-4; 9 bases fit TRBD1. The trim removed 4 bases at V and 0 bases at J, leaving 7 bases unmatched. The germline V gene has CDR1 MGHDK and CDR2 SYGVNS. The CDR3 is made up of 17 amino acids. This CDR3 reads CASSAAGTGIAKNIQYF. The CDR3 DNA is TGTGCCAGCAGTGCCGCCGGGACAGGGATAGCCAAAAACATTCAGTACTTC.